The TCR beta chain under discussion was sequenced for a study of cytomegalovirus exposure and HLA in healthy donors. Across the study: From HLA-typed donors, an early data release held some 80 million unique TCRs. The Caucasian-associated ancestry cluster contained about four fifths of the roughly 400 genotyped donors. Study-level results: Prior analysis indicated that the majority of TCR beta V segments exhibited productivity approximately 90% or approximately 30% of the time.

The primer mix had 60 Vbeta and 13 Jbeta primers. Repertoires were generated with immunoSEQ multiplex PCR, while TCRdb's copy carries only in-frame clones and drops some. Of fewer than 90,000 clones in the sample, about four fifths are singletons; the top ten hold roughly 14%. Donors consisted of healthy bone marrow donors. Notes on this clone: Its antigen is as yet unknown. Other DNA sequences in this sample translate to the same CDR3.

The germline gives CDR1 MGHDK, CDR2 SYGVNS. The ends lost 1 base at V and 2 bases at J; junction bases unmatched: 1. The CDR3 is 14 amino acids. Source material: PBMCs. The TCR originated in a woman in her thirties or forties in good health and CMV-seropositive. This chain links TRBV25-1 with TRBJ2-7; 8 positions match TRBD2. CDR3 nucleotides: TGTGCCAGCAGTGAATCGGGGGGGACCTACGAGCAGTACTTC. It encodes CASSESGGTYEQYF.